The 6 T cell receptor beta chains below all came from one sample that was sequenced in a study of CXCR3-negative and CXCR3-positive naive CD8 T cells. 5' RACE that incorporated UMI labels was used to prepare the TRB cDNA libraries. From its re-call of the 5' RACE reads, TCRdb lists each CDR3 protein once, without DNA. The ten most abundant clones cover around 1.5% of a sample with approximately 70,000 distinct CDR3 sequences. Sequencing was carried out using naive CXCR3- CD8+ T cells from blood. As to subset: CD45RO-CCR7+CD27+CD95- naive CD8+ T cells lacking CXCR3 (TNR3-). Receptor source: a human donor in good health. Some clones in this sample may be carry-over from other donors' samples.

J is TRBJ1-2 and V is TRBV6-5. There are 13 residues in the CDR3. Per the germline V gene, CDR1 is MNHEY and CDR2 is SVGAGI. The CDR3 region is CASSYEANYGYTF.

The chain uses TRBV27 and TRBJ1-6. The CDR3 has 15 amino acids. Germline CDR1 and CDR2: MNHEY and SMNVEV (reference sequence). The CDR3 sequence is CASSLATSGNSPLHF.

CDR3 protein: CSARRLAGNEQFF. The chain carries TRBV20-1 and TRBJ2-1; TCRdb's D gene call, TRBD2, goes unchecked for lack of DNA. The CDR3 contains 13 residues. Germline values: CDR1 DFQATT, CDR2 SNEGSKA (reference sequence).

CDR3 protein: CAWSDSPGGNEQYF. The rearrangement joins TRBV30 to TRBJ2-7. The germline V gene has CDR1 GTSNPN and CDR2 SVGIG (reference sequence). The CDR3 extends over 14 amino acids.

The CDR3 spells CASSLPGLAERENEQFF. This chain joins TRBV7-2 and TRBJ2-1; TCRdb lists TRBD2, though no DNA is available to test this call. CDR3 length equals 17 residues. CDR1 and CDR2 (germline): SGHTA, FQGNSA.

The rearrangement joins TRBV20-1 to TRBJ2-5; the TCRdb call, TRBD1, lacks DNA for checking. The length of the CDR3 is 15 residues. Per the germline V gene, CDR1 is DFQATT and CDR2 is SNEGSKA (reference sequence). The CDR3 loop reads CSAGKMDRGRETQYF.